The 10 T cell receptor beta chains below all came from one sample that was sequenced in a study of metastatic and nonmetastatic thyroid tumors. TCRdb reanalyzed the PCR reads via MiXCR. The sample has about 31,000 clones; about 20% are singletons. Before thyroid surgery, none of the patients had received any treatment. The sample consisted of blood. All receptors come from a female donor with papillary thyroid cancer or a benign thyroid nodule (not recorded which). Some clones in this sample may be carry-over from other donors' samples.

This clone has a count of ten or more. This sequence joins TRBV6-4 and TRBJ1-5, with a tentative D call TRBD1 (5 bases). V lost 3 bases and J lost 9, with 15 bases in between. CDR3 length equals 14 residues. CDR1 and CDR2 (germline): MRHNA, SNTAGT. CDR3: CASSEGDSPGPQHF. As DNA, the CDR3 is TGTGCCAGCAGTGAAGGGGACTCCCCAGGGCCCCAGCATTTT.

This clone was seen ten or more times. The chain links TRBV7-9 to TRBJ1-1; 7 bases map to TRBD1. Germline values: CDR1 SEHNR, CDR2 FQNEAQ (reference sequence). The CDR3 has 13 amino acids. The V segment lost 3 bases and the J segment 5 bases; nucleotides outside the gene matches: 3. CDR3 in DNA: TGTGCCAGCAGCTTGAGCAGGGGGACTGAAGCTTTCTTT. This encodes CASSLSRGTEAFF.

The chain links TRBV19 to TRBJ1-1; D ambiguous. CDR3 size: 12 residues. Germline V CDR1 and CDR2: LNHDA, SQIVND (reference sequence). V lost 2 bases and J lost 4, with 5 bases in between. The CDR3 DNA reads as TGTGCCAGTAGTATAAGGGCCACTGAAGCTTTCTTT. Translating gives CASSIRATEAFF.

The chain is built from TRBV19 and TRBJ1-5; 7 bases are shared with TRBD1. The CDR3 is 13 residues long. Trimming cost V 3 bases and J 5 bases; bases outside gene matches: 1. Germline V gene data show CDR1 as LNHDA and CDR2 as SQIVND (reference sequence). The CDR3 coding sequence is TGTGCCAGTAGTATCCAGGGGGATCAGCCCCAGCATTTT. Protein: CASSIQGDQPQHF.

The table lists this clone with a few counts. DNA for the CDR3: TGTGCCAGCAGTTTAGGCCTAGATGGCTACACCTTC. As protein: CASSLGLDGYTF. The V and J genes are TRBV12-3 or TRBV12-4 and TRBJ1-2; D not resolved. Trimming removed 1 base from V and 6 bases from J, with 6 bases in between. CDR3 length: 12 residues.

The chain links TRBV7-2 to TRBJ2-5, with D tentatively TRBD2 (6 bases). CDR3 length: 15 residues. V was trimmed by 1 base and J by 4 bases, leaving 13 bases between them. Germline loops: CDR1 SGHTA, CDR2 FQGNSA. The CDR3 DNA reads TGTGCCAGCAGCTTAGGGGGGGTACTAGGAGAGACCCAGTACTTC. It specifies CASSLGGVLGETQYF.

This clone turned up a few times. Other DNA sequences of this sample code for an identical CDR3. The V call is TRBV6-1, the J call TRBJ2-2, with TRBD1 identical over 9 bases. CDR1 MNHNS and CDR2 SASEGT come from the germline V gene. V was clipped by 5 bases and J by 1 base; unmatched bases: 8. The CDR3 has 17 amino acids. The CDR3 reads CASSPVGTGQNTGELFF. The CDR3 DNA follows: TGTGCCAGCAGTCCAGTTGGGACAGGGCAGAACACCGGGGAGCTGTTTTTT.

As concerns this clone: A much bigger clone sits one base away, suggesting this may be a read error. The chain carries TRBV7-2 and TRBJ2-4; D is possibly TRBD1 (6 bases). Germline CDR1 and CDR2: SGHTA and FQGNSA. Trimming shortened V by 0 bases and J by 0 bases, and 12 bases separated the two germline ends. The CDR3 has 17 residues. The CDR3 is CASSLAGDILAKNIQYF. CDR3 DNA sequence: TGTGCCAGCAGCTTAGCCGGGGACATTTTAGCCAAAAACATTCAGTACTTC.

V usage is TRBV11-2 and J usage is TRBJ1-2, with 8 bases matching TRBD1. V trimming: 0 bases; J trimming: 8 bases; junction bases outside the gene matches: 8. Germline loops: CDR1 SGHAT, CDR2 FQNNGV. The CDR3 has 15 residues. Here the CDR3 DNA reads TGTGCCAGCAGCTTAGAGGGCAGGGGGCGCGAGGGCTACACCTTC. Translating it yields CASSLEGRGREGYTF.

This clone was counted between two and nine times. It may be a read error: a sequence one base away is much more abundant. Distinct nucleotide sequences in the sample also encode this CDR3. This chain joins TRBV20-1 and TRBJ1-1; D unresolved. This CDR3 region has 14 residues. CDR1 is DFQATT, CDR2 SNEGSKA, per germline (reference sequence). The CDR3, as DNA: TGCAGTGCTAGAGATATCGACGGTAACACTGAGGCTTTCTTT. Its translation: CSARDIDGNTEAFF.